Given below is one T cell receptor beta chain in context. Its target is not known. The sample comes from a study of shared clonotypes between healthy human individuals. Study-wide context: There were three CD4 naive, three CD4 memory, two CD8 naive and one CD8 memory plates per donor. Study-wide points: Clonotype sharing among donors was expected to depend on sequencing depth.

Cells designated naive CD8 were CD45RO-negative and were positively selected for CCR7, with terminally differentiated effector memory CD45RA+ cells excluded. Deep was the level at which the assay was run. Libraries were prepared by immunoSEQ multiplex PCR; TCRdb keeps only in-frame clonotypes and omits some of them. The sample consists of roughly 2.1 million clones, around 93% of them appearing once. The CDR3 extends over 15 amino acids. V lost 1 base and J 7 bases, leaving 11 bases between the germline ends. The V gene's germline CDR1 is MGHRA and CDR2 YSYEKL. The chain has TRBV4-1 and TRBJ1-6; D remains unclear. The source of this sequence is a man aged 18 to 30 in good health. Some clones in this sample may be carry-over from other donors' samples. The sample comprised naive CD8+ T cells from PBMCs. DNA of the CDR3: TGCGCCAGCAGCCAAGTTCGCGCAGTCAATTCACCCCTCCACTTT. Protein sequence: CASSQVRAVNSPLHF.